This T cell receptor (beta chain) was obtained from a study of cytotoxic CD8 clonotypes in ibrutinib-treated CLL. The overall study: Investigators reported about 24 partial and 2 complete responses; after median 68 months, approximately 15 patients remained remitted and 12 progressed.

Study-level results: Treatment left the uncommon public clonotypes either contracted or stable in frequency. Sampling times (in sustained-remission versus progressing patients) were not the same. Measured clonality at baseline was greater than in age-matched healthy donors and tracked with circulating CD8+ T-cell counts.

A note on this clone: Its antigen is not identified.

The CDR3 sequence is 14 residues long. Germline loops: CDR1 SQVTM, CDR2 ANQGSEA. V lost 3 bases, J lost 3 bases, and 13 bases lay in between. TCRdb's table, derived via immunoSEQ multiplex PCR, lists solely in-frame clones and lacks some. The table shows roughly 160,000 clones, with 84% occurring only once. The sample here was PBMCs, taken after 24 months of ibrutinib treatment. The TCR was taken from a human donor with chronic lymphocytic leukemia. The chain links TRBV29-1 to TRBJ2-3; no definite D call. CDR3 protein: CSVEQRQKTDTQYF. CDR3 DNA: TGCAGCGTTGAGCAGCGCCAAAAGACAGATACGCAGTATTTT.